This TCR beta chain emerged from a study of T-cell memory formation after mild COVID-19. The CDR3 totals 13 residues. The germline V gene encodes CDR1 SEHNR and CDR2 FQNEAQ (reference sequence). V lost 5 bases and J lost 7, with 14 bases in between. Constant-segment-primed 5'RACE gave TCR alpha and TCR beta cDNA libraries with sample barcodes and UMIs. TCRdb reanalysed the 5' RACE reads using MiXCR and keeps one entry per CDR3 protein. The table lists some 40,000 distinct CDR3 sequences, about a tenth of them singletons, with 10% to 15% in the top ten. Study outcomes and limitations: CD4/CD8 balance held among clones contracting day 15 to 85, and later expanders leaned CD4+. Shrinking CD4+ clones were chiefly CM and EM; CD8+ ones were chiefly EMRA. Second-wave clones peaking on day 37 lacked confirmed SARS-CoV-2 specificity.

This clonotype was found many times. The antigen remains unidentified. Sequencing input: PBMCs or a T cell subset sorted from them (not recorded which). The TCR sequence derives from an adult woman who had mild COVID-19 (a few samples of this study predate the infection). Cell type and time point are not known. The chain links TRBV7-9 to TRBJ1-2; D uncertain. For the CDR3, the DNA is TGTGCCAGCAGCCGCCCCGGATCGGCTGGCTACACCTTC. Protein: CASSRPGSAGYTF. Full variable domain (rest looked up from reference TRBV7-9 and TRBJ1-2): DTGVSQNPRHKITKRGQNVTFRCDPISEHNRLYWYRQTLGQGPEFLTYFQNEAQLEKSRLLSDRFSAERPKGSFSTLEIQRTEQGDSAMYLCASSRPGSAGYTFGSGTRLTVV.